Listed below are T cell receptor beta chains from one sample, sequenced in a study of blood T cell repertoires in COVID-19. Here immunoSEQ multiplex PCR was the method, and the copy in TCRdb shows in-frame clones only, minus some. The sample holds about 250,000 clones; roughly 90% are singletons and the top ten take 0.85% to 0.95%. The specimen sequenced was peripheral blood. The origin of the receptors is a woman in her thirties or forties who had recovered from COVID-19. Both conserved end residues are part of each CDR3. D genes are given only for firm matches. The listing skips clone size in some rows; elsewhere it reads once, few, many or a size class.

j_call d_call v_call clone_size cdr3_aa cdr3_nt
TRBJ2-3 NA TRBV28 NA CASSLMGATTDTQYF TGTGCCAGCAGTTTAATGGGGGCCACCACAGATACGCAGTATTTT
TRBJ2-5 NA TRBV24-1 NA CATSDSYQETQYF TGTGCCACCAGTGACTCGTACCAAGAGACCCAGTACTTC
TRBJ2-7 TRBD1 TRBV5-6 NA CASSNPDRGGEQYF TGTGCCAGCAGCAACCCGGACAGGGGCGGCGAGCAGTACTTC
TRBJ2-1 TRBD1 TRBV28 once CASRKGTGPPNEQFF TGTGCCAGCAGGAAAGGGACAGGGCCCCCCAATGAGCAGTTCTTC
TRBJ2-3 TRBD2 TRBV12-5 NA CASGFWTSHTDTQYF TGTGCTAGTGGTTTCTGGACTAGCCACACAGATACGCAGTATTTT
TRBJ2-7 TRBD2 TRBV6-5 NA CAPSGRLDEQYF TGTGCGCCTAGCGGGAGGCTCGACGAGCAGTACTTC
TRBJ1-6 NA TRBV3-1/TRBV3-2 NA CASSHGGAYNSPLHF TGTGCCAGCAGCCATGGGGGGGCGTATAATTCACCCCTCCACTTT
TRBJ2-5 TRBD2 TRBV5-1 NA CASSSELAGGQETQYF TGCGCCAGCAGCTCGGAACTAGCGGGAGGGCAAGAGACCCAGTACTTC
TRBJ2-1 NA TRBV10-3 few CAISGSQISGINEQFF TGTGCCATCAGTGGCTCTCAGATTAGCGGAATCAATGAGCAGTTCTTC
TRBJ2-2 NA TRBV6-5 NA CASSYKGGVGELFF TGTGCCAGCAGTTACAAGGGGGGGGTCGGGGAGCTGTTTTTT
TRBJ1-1 NA TRBV15 NA CATSRDPGSDEAFF TGTGCCACCAGCAGAGATCCCGGTAGTGATGAAGCTTTCTTT
TRBJ2-3 NA TRBV5-1 few CASSLEGQAYTDTQYF TGCGCCAGCAGCCTGGAAGGACAAGCGTACACAGATACGCAGTATTTT
TRBJ1-3 TRBD1 TRBV6-5 once CASSQTGHGNTIYF TGTGCCAGCAGTCAGACAGGGCACGGAAACACCATATATTTT
TRBJ2-1 TRBD2 TRBV28 NA CASSPGLVGNEQFF TGTGCCAGCAGTCCTGGACTAGTGGGTAATGAGCAGTTCTTC
TRBJ2-7 NA TRBV3-1/TRBV3-2 NA CASSQGREGEQYF TGTGCCAGCAGCCAAGGTCGAGAGGGCGAGCAGTACTTC
TRBJ2-7 TRBD1 TRBV5-1 NA CASSLTGGDEQYF TGCGCCAGCAGCTTGACAGGGGGAGACGAGCAGTACTTC
TRBJ2-7 NA TRBV3-1/TRBV3-2 NA CASSQGNTYEQYF TGTGCCAGCAGCCAAGGTAACACCTACGAGCAGTACTTC
TRBJ1-4 TRBD1 TRBV30 NA CAWSVGGQGNEKLFF TGTGCCTGGAGTGTAGGGGGACAGGGGAATGAAAAACTGTTTTTT
TRBJ1-2 TRBD1 TRBV3-1/TRBV3-2 NA CASKETGGYGYTF TGTGCCAGCAAGGAGACAGGGGGGTATGGCTACACCTTC
TRBJ1-1 NA TRBV28 NA CASSPTQGTEAFF TGTGCCAGCAGTCCAACACAGGGCACTGAAGCTTTCTTT
TRBJ2-7 TRBD2 TRBV19 NA CASSISSGGPYEQYF TGTGCCAGTAGTATATCTAGCGGGGGGCCCTACGAGCAGTACTTC
TRBJ2-5 TRBD2 TRBV6-1 NA CASNTGGQETQYF TGTGCCAGCAATACGGGAGGTCAAGAGACCCAGTACTTC
TRBJ2-1 NA TRBV5-4 NA CASSLAHIDNEQFF TGTGCCAGCAGCTTGGCCCACATTGACAATGAGCAGTTCTTC
TRBJ2-5 TRBD1 TRBV5-5 NA CASSFLQGAPGTQYF TGTGCCAGCAGCTTCCTACAGGGGGCGCCCGGGACCCAGTACTTC
TRBJ2-5 NA TRBV12-3/TRBV12-4 once CASSRSGQETQYF TGTGCCAGCAGTCGGAGTGGGCAAGAGACCCAGTACTTC
TRBJ2-5 TRBD1 TRBV3-1/TRBV3-2 NA CASSQGQGLEETQYF TGTGCCAGCAGCCAGGGACAGGGCTTGGAAGAGACCCAGTACTTC
TRBJ1-4 NA TRBV28 NA CASSPTGHATNEKLFF TGTGCCAGCAGCCCCACAGGCCATGCAACTAATGAAAAACTGTTTTTT
TRBJ2-3 TRBD2 TRBV9 NA CASSVEGLAGVQTDTQYF TGTGCCAGCAGCGTAGAGGGACTAGCGGGAGTTCAGACAGATACGCAGTATTTT
TRBJ1-1 TRBD1 TRBV5-1 NA CASSLATGGNTEAFF TGCGCCAGCAGCCTAGCGACAGGGGGGAACACTGAAGCTTTCTTT
TRBJ1-6 NA TRBV28 NA CASSRVQARDTYNSPLHF TGTGCCAGCAGTCGAGTACAAGCCCGGGACACCTATAATTCACCCCTCCACTTT
TRBJ1-2 NA TRBV19 NA CASNPSIGHGRGYTF TGTGCCAGTAACCCCTCTATTGGACATGGACGGGGCTACACCTTC
TRBJ1-5 NA TRBV6-4 NA CASLIRGELVFQPQHF TGTGCCAGCCTCATCCGGGGGGAGTTGGTTTTTCAGCCCCAGCATTTT
TRBJ2-7 TRBD2 TRBV30 few CAWKASGPLYEQYF TGTGCCTGGAAAGCTAGCGGGCCCCTCTACGAGCAGTACTTC
TRBJ2-1 TRBD1 TRBV5-8 NA CASSSIRGQQFLSYNEQFF TGTGCCAGCAGCTCTATCAGGGGGCAACAGTTCCTCTCCTACAATGAGCAGTTCTTC
TRBJ2-7 TRBD2 TRBV3-1/TRBV3-2 NA CASSQADSGTTYEQYF TGTGCCAGCAGCCAAGCTGATAGCGGGACAACCTACGAGCAGTACTTC
TRBJ1-3 NA TRBV30 NA CAWSRGFSGNTIYF TGTGCCTGGAGTCGGGGATTCTCTGGAAACACCATATATTTT
TRBJ2-1 NA TRBV6-6 NA CASRENQLNNEQFF TGTGCCAGCAGGGAGAACCAGCTAAACAATGAGCAGTTCTTC
TRBJ2-1 TRBD2 TRBV9 NA CASSVSVGASGIRFEQFF TGTGCCAGCAGCGTATCGGTGGGCGCTAGCGGGATAAGGTTTGAGCAGTTCTTC
TRBJ1-5 NA TRBV12-3/TRBV12-4 NA CASSLSGDQPQHF TGTGCCAGCAGTTTGTCAGGGGATCAGCCCCAGCATTTT
TRBJ1-1 NA TRBV11-2 NA CASSSQENTEAFF TGTGCCAGCAGTTCACAGGAGAACACTGAAGCTTTCTTT
TRBJ2-2 TRBD1 TRBV4-1 NA CASSQFRDREVGELFF TGCGCCAGCAGCCAATTCCGGGACAGGGAGGTGGGGGAGCTGTTTTTT
TRBJ2-7 TRBD2 TRBV19 NA CASSELAGRYEQYF TGTGCCAGTAGTGAACTAGCGGGACGTTACGAGCAGTACTTC
TRBJ2-7 NA TRBV18 few CASSQRDRENYEQYF TGTGCCAGCTCCCAGAGGGACCGGGAGAACTACGAGCAGTACTTC
TRBJ2-5 NA TRBV27 NA CASRDAGIGETQYF TGTGCCAGCAGGGACGCAGGGATTGGGGAGACCCAGTACTTC
TRBJ2-1 TRBD2 TRBV28 NA CASSLAGLADYNEQFF TGTGCCAGCAGTTTAGCGGGACTAGCGGATTACAATGAGCAGTTCTTC
TRBJ2-2 NA TRBV10-2 few CASSGSQGRDTGELFF TGCGCCAGCAGTGGCTCACAGGGTAGGGACACCGGGGAGCTGTTTTTT
TRBJ2-3 TRBD2 TRBV4-1 NA CASSQIAGSTDTQYF TGCGCCAGCAGCCAGATAGCGGGAAGCACAGATACGCAGTATTTT
TRBJ2-7 NA TRBV4-1 NA CASSRPGDSDEQYF TGCGCCAGCAGCCGTCCGGGTGACTCGGACGAGCAGTACTTC
TRBJ2-2 TRBD2 TRBV3-1/TRBV3-2 few CASSQADGRTGGELFF TGTGCCAGCAGCCAAGCTGACGGGAGGACGGGCGGGGAGCTGTTTTTT
TRBJ2-3 NA TRBV2 NA CASSSRYNTQYF TGTGCCAGCAGTTCCCGCTATAATACGCAGTATTTT
TRBJ2-7 TRBD1 TRBV5-4 few CACGQESYEQYF TGTGCCTGCGGACAGGAGTCCTACGAGCAGTACTTC
TRBJ1-2 NA TRBV30 NA CAWTGSVGYTF TGTGCCTGGACAGGATCAGTCGGCTACACCTTC
TRBJ2-2 TRBD2 TRBV7-9 NA CASSLAVAREVTGELFF TGTGCCAGCAGCTTAGCTGTGGCGCGGGAGGTTACCGGGGAGCTGTTTTTT
TRBJ2-7 TRBD2 TRBV6-4 NA CASSGRASGSYEQYF TGTGCCAGCAGTGGGCGCGCTAGCGGGAGCTACGAGCAGTACTTC
TRBJ2-3 NA TRBV5-1 NA CASRKALDRTDTQYF TGCGCCAGCAGGAAAGCACTAGACCGCACAGATACGCAGTATTTT